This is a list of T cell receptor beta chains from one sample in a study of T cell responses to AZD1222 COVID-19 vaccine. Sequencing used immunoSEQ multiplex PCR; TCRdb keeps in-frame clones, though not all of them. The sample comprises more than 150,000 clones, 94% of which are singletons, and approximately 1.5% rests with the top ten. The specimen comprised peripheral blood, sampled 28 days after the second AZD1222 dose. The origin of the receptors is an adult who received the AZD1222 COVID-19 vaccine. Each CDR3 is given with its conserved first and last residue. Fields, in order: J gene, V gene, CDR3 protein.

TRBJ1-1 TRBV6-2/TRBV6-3 CASSYSTEFSEAFF
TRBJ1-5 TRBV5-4 CGLGMGNQPQHF
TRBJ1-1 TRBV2 CASTRKGGTEAFF
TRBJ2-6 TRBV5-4 CASSNLDFSSGANVLTF
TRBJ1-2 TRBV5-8 CASSIPRDRTMYGYTF
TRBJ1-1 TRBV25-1 CASSTPLGGMNTEAFF
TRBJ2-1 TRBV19 CASSILLGRGGYNEQFF
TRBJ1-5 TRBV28 CATTGANQPQHF
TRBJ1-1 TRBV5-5 CASSSEPVTQAFF
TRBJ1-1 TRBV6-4 CASRPDRVNTEAFF
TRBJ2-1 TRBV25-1 CASSDLAGTYNEQFF
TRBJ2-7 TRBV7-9 CASSFSNDEQYF
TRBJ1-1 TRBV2 CASSGVRRYDTEAFF
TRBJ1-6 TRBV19 CASAGGAAPKSPLHF
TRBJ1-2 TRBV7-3 CASSYNGGGGYGYTF